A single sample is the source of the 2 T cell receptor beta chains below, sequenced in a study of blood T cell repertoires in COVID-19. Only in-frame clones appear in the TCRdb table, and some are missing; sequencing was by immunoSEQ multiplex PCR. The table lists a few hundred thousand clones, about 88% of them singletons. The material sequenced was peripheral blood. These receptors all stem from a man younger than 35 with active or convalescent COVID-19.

CDR3 protein: CASSPSTSGGPRDTQYF. CDR3 in DNA: TGTGCCAGCAGCCCTTCCACTAGCGGGGGGCCCAGAGATACGCAGTATTTT. The V call is TRBV11-2, the J call TRBJ2-3, with 12 nucleotides matching TRBD2. The CDR3 spans 17 residues. With V trimmed by 5 bases and J by 5 bases, 11 bases remained unmatched. Looked up from germline, CDR1 is SGHAT and CDR2 is FQNNGV.

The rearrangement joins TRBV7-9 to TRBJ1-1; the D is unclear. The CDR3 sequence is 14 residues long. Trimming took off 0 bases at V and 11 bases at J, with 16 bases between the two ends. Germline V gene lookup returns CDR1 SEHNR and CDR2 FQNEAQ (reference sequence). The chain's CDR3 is CASSLARTTEGAFF. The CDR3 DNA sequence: TGTGCCAGCAGCTTAGCTCGGACGACTGAGGGCGCTTTCTTT.